This passage covers 19 T cell receptor beta chains from one sample sequenced in a study of cytomegalovirus exposure and HLA in healthy donors. TCRdb's table, derived via immunoSEQ multiplex PCR, lists solely in-frame clones and lacks some. The repertoire holds around 190,000 clones, with about three quarters as singletons. Sequencing was carried out using PBMCs. The origin of the receptors is a woman aged 30 to 39 in good health and CMV-seronegative.

V and J are TRBV18 and TRBJ2-1; 8 positions agree with TRBD1. Germline CDR1 reads KGHSH; CDR2 reads LQKENI. The CDR3 is 16 amino acids. Trimming at V came to 3 bases and at J to 6 bases, leaving 10 bases not matched to a gene. The DNA for the CDR3 is TGTGCCAGCTCACCCAATCAGGGGGCGCGGGTCAATGAGCAGTTCTTC. It is translated as CASSPNQGARVNEQFF.

This clone showed up just a few times. The same CDR3 arises from other DNA sequences in this sample as well. The CDR3 protein is CASSVGAGSYEQYF. The CDR3 DNA reads TGTGCCAGCAGCGTAGGAGCGGGATCCTACGAGCAGTACTTC. The rearrangement uses TRBV9 and TRBJ2-7; 7 positions match TRBD2. The V and J ends lost 0 bases and 1 base, in that order; junction bases with no gene match: 1. The CDR3 has 14 residues. The germline V gene encodes CDR1 SGDLS and CDR2 YYNGEE.

The chain is built from TRBV19 and TRBJ2-5; 7 bases line up with TRBD2. Germline loops: CDR1 LNHDA, CDR2 SQIVND (reference sequence). J gave up 5 bases and V 8 bases, and 8 bases lay outside the gene matches. The CDR3 spans 13 residues. CDR3 amino acids: CASEGGIGETQYF. For the CDR3, the DNA is TGTGCCAGTGAGGGAGGGATCGGCGAGACCCAGTACTTC. The full variable domain, with the rest looked up from reference TRBV19 and TRBJ2-5, is DGGITQSPKYLFRKEGQNVTLSCEQNLNHDAMYWYRQDPGQGLRLIYYSQIVNDFQKGDIAEGYSVSREKKESFPLTVTSAQKNPTAFYLCASEGGIGETQYFGPGTRLLVL.

The V call is TRBV7-9, the J call TRBJ1-5, with 7 bases identical to TRBD1. The ends lost 5 bases at V and 4 bases at J; junction bases unmatched: 11. CDR3 size: 16 residues. The germline V gene has CDR1 SEHNR and CDR2 FQNEAQ (reference sequence). The CDR3 loop reads CASSRQGGMVNQPQHF. Here the CDR3 DNA reads TGTGCCAGCAGCCGACAGGGAGGAATGGTGAATCAGCCCCAGCATTTT.

V is TRBV6-5 and J is TRBJ1-2, with D possibly TRBD1 on 6 matching bases. V shed 6 bases and J shed 6 bases, with 20 bases lying between them. The CDR3 totals 15 residues. From germline, CDR1 is MNHEY and CDR2 SVGAGI. CDR3 in amino acids: CASRPSGRDINGYTF. The CDR3 DNA follows: TGTGCCAGCAGGCCATCGGGTAGGGACATCAATGGCTACACCTTC.

This sequence joins TRBV10-2 and TRBJ1-2, with 9 bases matching TRBD1. CDR1 is WSHSY and CDR2 is SAAADI in the germline V gene. The V segment lost 0 bases and the J segment 1 base; nucleotides outside the gene matches: 3. The CDR3 sequence is 16 residues long. CDR3 protein: CASSESGQGLNYGYTF. In DNA, the CDR3 is TGCGCCAGCAGTGAGTCGGGACAGGGCCTTAACTATGGCTACACCTTC.

This clone was counted a single time. The same CDR3 is also encoded by other DNA sequences in this sample. V and J are TRBV18 and TRBJ1-4, with D uncertain. Germline CDR1 reads KGHSH; CDR2 reads LQKENI. V shed 3 bases and J shed 10 bases, with 12 bases lying between them. The CDR3 runs to 13 residues. The CDR3 DNA reads TGTGCCAGCTCACCGGGGTTAGAGGGAAAACTGTTTTTT. Protein: CASSPGLEGKLFF.

The chain recombines TRBV15 with TRBJ1-1, with D unresolved. The V end lost 6 bases, the J end lost 0 bases, and 11 bases lay between the germline ends. This CDR3 is built from 14 residues. Germline V gene data show CDR1 as LNHNV and CDR2 as YYDKDF (reference sequence). The CDR3 spells CATSEGGLNTEAFF. The CDR3 nucleotides are TGTGCCACCAGTGAGGGAGGGCTGAACACTGAAGCTTTCTTT.

This clone has only one observation. Other DNA sequences in the sample encode the same CDR3. The chain couples TRBV5-1 to TRBJ2-3; perhaps TRBD2 as D (6 bases). Trimming stripped 0 bases from V and 2 bases from J, with 10 bases between. CDR1 is SGHRS and CDR2 is YFSETQ in the germline V gene. The CDR3 runs 15 residues. The CDR3 here is CASSLASGVTDTQYF. The CDR3 region has the DNA TGCGCCAGCAGCTTGGCCTCGGGGGTCACAGATACGCAGTATTTT. The full variable domain, with the rest looked up from reference TRBV5-1 and TRBJ2-3, is KAGVTQTPRYLIKTRGQQVTLSCSPISGHRSVSWYQQTPGQGLQFLFEYFSETQRNKGNFPGRFSGRQFSNSRSEMNVSTLELGDSALYLCASSLASGVTDTQYFGPGTRLTVL.

The rearrangement uses TRBV7-9 and TRBJ1-4; TRBD1 matches at 7 bases. The trim removed 5 bases at V and 0 bases at J, leaving 12 bases unmatched. In germline, CDR1 is SEHNR, CDR2 FQNEAQ (reference sequence). CDR3 length: 18 amino acids. The CDR3 DNA is TGTGCCAGCAGCATTGGACAGGCACCCAGGGCAACTAATGAAAAACTGTTTTTT. Protein: CASSIGQAPRATNEKLFF.

This clone was detected once. The chain uses TRBV11-2 and TRBJ2-1; 7 nucleotides agree with TRBD2. CDR1 is SGHAT and CDR2 is FQNNGV in the germline V gene. V was pared by 0 bases and J by 13 bases, with 9 bases of the junction left unmatched. The CDR3 extends over 14 amino acids. The CDR3 coding sequence is TGTGCCAGCAGCTTAGACCTGGAGGGAGGGGCACAGTTCTTC. The encoded protein is CASSLDLEGGAQFF.

The chain joins TRBV2 to TRBJ2-7, with no clear D. CDR1 SNHLY and CDR2 FYNNEI come from the germline V gene. The V and J ends lost 6 bases and 5 bases respectively, with 17 bases between them. The CDR3 length is 14 residues. Here the CDR3 DNA reads TGTGCCAGCAGGAAGATAGACATACCCCACGAGCAGTACTTC. Amino acids: CASRKIDIPHEQYF.

The CDR3 is CASSESLLSNQPQHF. The CDR3 DNA reads TGTGCCAGCAGTGAAAGCTTACTTAGCAATCAGCCCCAGCATTTT. V and J are TRBV2 and TRBJ1-5; no reliable D call. The germline gives CDR1 SNHLY, CDR2 FYNNEI. The CDR3 extends over 15 amino acids. Trimming removed 2 bases from V and 0 bases from J, with 8 bases in between.

The chain carries TRBV4-1 and TRBJ2-5; 10 bases line up with TRBD2. Germline CDR1 reads MGHRA; CDR2 reads YSYEKL. The CDR3 runs to 17 residues. Trimming took 4 bases from V and 2 from J; bases not matched to a gene: 10. The CDR3 sequence is CASSLQDLAGVQETQYF. Written as DNA, the CDR3 is TGCGCCAGCAGCCTCCAGGATCTAGCGGGGGTACAAGAGACCCAGTACTTC.

The rearrangement uses TRBV4-1 and TRBJ1-3; possibly TRBD1 for D (6 bases). CDR3 length equals 15 residues. Germline CDR1 is MGHRA and CDR2 is YSYEKL. V lost 6 bases to trimming and J lost 4 bases, with 16 bases between them. CDR3 nucleotide sequence: TGCGCCAGCAGAGTTGTGGGAGGGACAGGAAACACCATATATTTT. This codes for CASRVVGGTGNTIYF.

The V and J genes are TRBV5-1 and TRBJ2-7, with 12 bases matching TRBD1. This CDR3 comprises 14 residues. Germline V lookup: CDR1 SGHRS, CDR2 YFSETQ. J gave up 6 bases and V 4 bases, and 5 bases lay outside the gene matches. CDR3 sequence (DNA): TGCGCCAGCAGCGTAGGGACAGGGGGCGCCGAGCAGTACTTC. It encodes CASSVGTGGAEQYF.

The genes are TRBV28 and TRBJ2-7, with 7 bases fitting TRBD1. Germline CDR1 is MDHEN and CDR2 is SYDVKM. The length of the CDR3 is 12 residues. V was clipped by 6 bases and J by 6 bases; unmatched bases: 5. CDR3 nucleotides: TGTGCCAGCAGGGCTACAGGGGTCGAGCAGTACTTC. Translation gives CASRATGVEQYF.

In regard to this clone: Other DNA sequences of this sample code for an identical CDR3. This chain's CDR3 is CASSQSQGTTYEQYF. CDR3 sequence (DNA): TGTGCCAGCAGCCAAAGCCAGGGGACTACCTACGAGCAGTACTTC. The V call is TRBV4-2, the J call TRBJ2-7; TRBD2 might be the D (7 bases). Germline lookup yields CDR1 LGHNA and CDR2 YNFKEQ. The CDR3 length is 15 residues. Trimming cost V 2 bases and J 2 bases, with 13 bases left between them.

This clone appeared a single time. The chain carries TRBV4-2 and TRBJ1-1; 12 nucleotides match TRBD1. This CDR3 contains 18 residues. J gave up 1 base and V 0 bases, and 6 bases lay outside the gene matches. Per germline, CDR1 LGHNA and CDR2 YNFKEQ. CDR3: CASSQDPGQGAWNTEAFF. DNA for the CDR3: TGTGCCAGCAGCCAAGATCCGGGACAGGGGGCGTGGAACACTGAAGCTTTCTTT.